Each of the 18 T cell receptor beta chains below was sequenced from the same sample in a study of beta chain features in type 1 diabetes. The investigators reverse transcribed all of the isolated RNA, so they sequenced expressed TCRB transcripts. Data came from immunoSEQ multiplex PCR; TCRdb stores just in-frame clones and leaves some out. This table holds roughly 40,000 clones, about 52% found once. The specimen was central memory CD4+ T cells from blood. The receptor source for this set is a woman aged 18-29 years in good health.

The chain joins TRBV30 to TRBJ2-3; the D gene is possibly TRBD2 (6 bases). The CDR3 length is 15 residues. The germline V gene has CDR1 GTSNPN and CDR2 SVGIG (reference sequence). The CDR3 DNA reads TGTGGCATATCGGAGGGAGTGCGAAGCACAGATACGCAGTATTTT. Amino acid sequence: CGISEGVRSTDTQYF.

This clone has more than one count but fewer than ten. The V and J genes are TRBV6-1 and TRBJ1-3; D is unclear. The CDR3 is 13 residues long. Deletions cut 4 bases from V and 8 bases from J, with 12 bases between. From germline, CDR1 is MNHNS and CDR2 SASEGT. In nucleotides, the CDR3 is TGTGCCAGCAGTGTTGGGAGTGGGGACACCATATATTTT. It codes for CASSVGSGDTIYF.

The chain is built from TRBV30 and TRBJ1-1; 11 nucleotides match TRBD1. CDR3 length: 14 residues. CDR1 and CDR2 from the germline V gene are GTSNPN and SVGIG (reference sequence). V lost 8 bases, J lost 4 bases, and 9 bases stayed unmatched. DNA of the CDR3: TGTGCCCTCGGACAGGGGGCTCGGAGCACTGAAGCTTTCTTT. The encoded protein is CALGQGARSTEAFF.

The sample holds one count of this clone. The chain employs TRBV6-1 and TRBJ1-5; D is possibly TRBD1 (6 bases). Germline CDR1 MNHNS, CDR2 SASEGT. The CDR3 is made up of 13 amino acids. V was clipped by 4 bases and J by 5 bases, with 9 bases between them. CDR3 residues: CASSANRDQPQHF. For the CDR3, the DNA is TGTGCCAGCAGTGCCAACAGGGATCAGCCCCAGCATTTT.

This sequence joins TRBV30 and TRBJ2-3, with D possibly matching TRBD2 (6 bases). CDR1 is GTSNPN and CDR2 is SVGIG in the germline V gene (reference sequence). The CDR3 extends over 14 amino acids. The V and J ends lost 8 bases and 0 bases respectively, with 15 bases between them. Here the CDR3 reads CAGGKGSSTDTQYF. CDR3 nucleotide sequence: TGTGCCGGCGGGAAGGGGTCTAGCACAGATACGCAGTATTTT. Combining the CDR3 with reference TRBV30 and TRBJ2-3 gives the whole variable domain SQTIHQWPATLVQPVGSPLSLECTVEGTSNPNLYWYRQAAGRGLQLLFYSVGIGQISSEVPQNLSASRPQDRQFILSSKKLLLSDSGFYLCAGGKGSSTDTQYFGPGTRLTVL.

The V and J genes are TRBV7-9 and TRBJ2-7, with TRBD2 identical over 9 bases. The length of the CDR3 is 14 residues. V shed 0 bases, J shed 4 bases, and the junction held 1 base outside the gene matches. In germline, CDR1 is SEHNR, CDR2 FQNEAQ (reference sequence). DNA for the CDR3: TGTGCCAGCAGCTTAGCGGCGGGAGGGTACGAGCAGTACTTC. Translation: CASSLAAGGYEQYF.

This chain joins TRBV2 and TRBJ2-3, with 10 nucleotides matching TRBD2. The CDR3 runs to 16 residues. V shed 6 bases and J 2 bases; nucleotides not matched to a gene: 8. The V gene's germline CDR1 is SNHLY and CDR2 FYNNEI. The CDR3, as DNA: TGTGCCAGCAGCCCTAGGAGCGGGGGGGTCACAGATACGCAGTATTTT. Its translation is CASSPRSGGVTDTQYF. Using reference TRBV2 and TRBJ2-3 for the parts outside the CDR3, the full variable domain is EPEVTQTPSHQVTQMGQEVILRCVPISNHLYFYWYRQILGQKVEFLVSFYNNEISEKSEIFDDQFSVERPDGSNFTLKIRSTKLEDSAMYFCASSPRSGGVTDTQYFGPGTRLTVL.

This clone was counted a few times. The V and J genes are TRBV6-5 and TRBJ2-2; TRBD1 matches 7 bases. In germline, CDR1 is MNHEY, CDR2 SVGAGI. Trimming cost V 10 bases and J 5 bases; bases outside gene matches: 10. The CDR3 is 14 amino acids. DNA for the CDR3: TGTGCCACAAGAACAGGGGTGGGGACCGGGGAGCTGTTTTTT. As protein: CATRTGVGTGELFF.

The chain combines TRBV10-1 with TRBJ2-1; TRBD2 agrees at 7 bases. Germline CDR1 is WNHNN and CDR2 is SYGVQD (reference sequence). This CDR3 spans 13 amino acids. The V and J ends lost 7 bases and 9 bases, in that order; junction bases with no gene match: 9. As DNA, the CDR3 is TGCGCCAGCAACGGACTAGGTCGGGGTGAGCAGTTCTTC. Translating it yields CASNGLGRGEQFF.

Here the CDR3 reads CASSDPQGANTEAFF. In nucleotides, the CDR3 is TGTGCCAGTAGCGACCCACAGGGAGCCAACACTGAAGCTTTCTTT. This sequence joins TRBV19 and TRBJ1-1, with D possibly TRBD1 on 6 matching bases. The V end was cut by 6 bases, the J end by 2 bases, with 16 bases between. The CDR3 is 15 residues long. Germline CDR1 reads LNHDA; CDR2 reads SQIVND (reference sequence).

The chain employs TRBV29-1 and TRBJ2-7, with 7 bases identical to TRBD1. Trimming took 7 bases from V and 3 from J; bases not matched to a gene: 6. The CDR3 sequence is 12 residues long. CDR1 and CDR2 (germline): SQVTM, ANQGSEA. The CDR3 DNA follows: TGCAGCGCGCGCCGGGACAGCTACGAGCAGTACTTC. It specifies CSARRDSYEQYF.

The chain is built from TRBV29-1 and TRBJ2-3; D is uncertain. Germline lookup yields CDR1 SQVTM and CDR2 ANQGSEA. This CDR3 has 12 amino acids. The V end lost 2 bases, the J end lost 0 bases, and 3 bases lay between the germline ends. The chain's CDR3 is CSVESSTDTQYF. CDR3 nucleotides: TGCAGCGTTGAAAGCAGCACAGATACGCAGTATTTT.

This clone was recorded a few times. Here the CDR3 DNA reads TGTGCCTGGAACCACGGGGGTCGGACCATTCAGTACTTC. This gives the protein CAWNHGGRTIQYF. This chain connects TRBV30 to TRBJ2-4, with a possible D match to TRBD2 (6 bases). Germline values: CDR1 GTSNPN, CDR2 SVGIG (reference sequence). Trimming removed 4 bases at V and 9 bases at J, with 16 bases between. The CDR3 has 13 amino acids.

The chain employs TRBV7-3 and TRBJ2-5; tentatively, D is TRBD2 (5 bases). The CDR3 is 15 amino acids. V shed 5 bases and J shed 5 bases, with 18 bases lying between them. Per the germline V gene, CDR1 is SGHTA and CDR2 is FQGTGA. The CDR3 DNA sequence: TGTGCCAGCAGCGCTGGCGGGCCTAGCTCGGAGACCCAGTACTTC. This translates into CASSAGGPSSETQYF.

The gene calls are TRBV7-3 and TRBJ1-2; 9 bases agree with TRBD1. The V and J ends lost 4 bases and 7 bases, in that order; junction bases with no gene match: 10. The germline V gene has CDR1 SGHTA and CDR2 FQGTGA. This CDR3 is 15 amino acids long. The CDR3 reads CASSSSTDRGSGYTF. CDR3 nucleotide sequence: TGTGCCAGCAGCTCCTCAACGGACAGGGGATCTGGCTACACCTTC.

The chain uses TRBV9 and TRBJ2-5; D gene uncertain. This CDR3 has 13 amino acids. Trimming took off 0 bases at V and 5 bases at J, with 8 bases between the two ends. Germline loops: CDR1 SGDLS, CDR2 YYNGEE. CDR3 DNA sequence: TGTGCCAGCAGCGTAGGGGTGAGGGAGACCCAGTACTTC. Amino acid sequence: CASSVGVRETQYF.

CDR3 coding DNA: TGTGCCAGCAGCCAAGGAGTCCGGGTCGAGCAGTACTTC. This codes for CASSQGVRVEQYF. The chain has TRBV4-2 and TRBJ2-7; D is unclear. The V and J ends lost 1 base and 6 bases respectively, with 10 bases between them. The CDR3 consists of 13 residues. Germline V gene data show CDR1 as LGHNA and CDR2 as YNFKEQ.

V and J are TRBV10-3 and TRBJ2-1; 10 nucleotides agree with TRBD1. V gave up 3 bases and J gave up 5 bases; unmatched junction bases: 4. This CDR3 is 15 amino acids long. Germline V gives CDR1 ENHRY, CDR2 SYGVKD. The CDR3 sequence is CAISDMGQGNNEQFF. CDR3 in DNA: TGTGCCATCAGTGACATGGGACAGGGGAACAATGAGCAGTTCTTC.